This T cell receptor beta chain was sequenced during a study of T-cell memory formation after mild COVID-19. Turning to the study itself: Each donor largely had its own TCR clusters.

A 5'RACE reaction primed in the constant segment made cDNA libraries of TCR alpha and TCR beta, and these carried sample barcodes and UMIs. A single record per CDR3 protein comes from TCRdb applying MiXCR to the 5' RACE reads. The sample contains around 500,000 distinct CDR3 sequences, roughly 18% of which appear only once. Germline V gene data show CDR1 as KGHDR and CDR2 as SFDVKD. J was trimmed by 6 bases and V by 4 bases; bases with no gene match: 4. The CDR3 sequence is 14 residues long. Study-wide results and caveats: Clones contracting day 15 to 85 were balanced CD4/CD8; later expanders leaned CD4+.

This clonotype came up a few times. Its antigen is not known. Sequenced sample: PBMCs or a T cell subset sorted from them (not recorded which). J is TRBJ2-5 and V is TRBV24-1; 10 nucleotides match TRBD1. This clonotype was sampled from an adult woman who had mild COVID-19 (a few samples of this study predate the infection). Cell type and time point are not known. This chain's CDR3 is CATSETGGGKTQYF. CDR3 DNA sequence: TGTGCCACCAGTGAGACAGGGGGCGGGAAGACCCAGTACTTC.